The 24 T cell receptor beta chains below come from one sample, sequenced in a study of CXCR3-negative and CXCR3-positive naive CD8 T cells. cDNA libraries for TRB were generated by 5' RACE incorporating UMI labels. TCRdb reprocessed the 5' RACE reads, with one entry per CDR3 protein and no DNA. The clone table shows 45,000 or so distinct CDR3 sequences, with the ten largest holding approximately 11%. Source material: memory CD8+ T cells from blood. The receptors shown here come from a human donor in good health. Some clones in this sample may be carry-over from other donors' samples.

The V call is TRBV29-1, the J call TRBJ2-2; the D call from TCRdb, TRBD1, cannot be confirmed without DNA. The CDR3 is 16 residues long. Germline V CDR1 and CDR2: SQVTM, ANQGSEA. The chain's CDR3 is CSVVSPRQGHTGELFF.

The chain combines TRBV18 with TRBJ2-7. The CDR3 loop spans 14 amino acids. Looked up from germline, CDR1 is KGHSH and CDR2 is LQKENI. CDR3 sequence reads: CASSPPARSYEQYF.

This chain uses TRBV5-1 with TRBJ2-7. Germline V gene data show CDR1 as SGHRS and CDR2 as YFSETQ. The CDR3 sequence is 15 residues long. The CDR3 protein is CASSPGPLGPYEQYF.

The rearrangement joins TRBV27 to TRBJ2-2. Germline V CDR1 and CDR2: MNHEY, SMNVEV (reference sequence). There are 12 residues in the CDR3. The chain's CDR3 is CASSLLSGELFF.

This rearrangement joins TRBV14 to TRBJ2-1. Germline assignment: CDR1 SGHDN and CDR2 FVKESK. The CDR3 has 16 amino acids. CDR3 loop: CASSQDYGGSHNEQFF.

This sequence joins TRBV29-1 and TRBJ2-7; the TRBD1 assignment by TCRdb is unverifiable without DNA. CDR3 length equals 13 residues. Germline assignment: CDR1 SQVTM and CDR2 ANQGSEA. The CDR3 loop is CSVPGQFPNEQYF.

The rearrangement links TRBV11-2 to TRBJ2-5; TCRdb's assignment of TRBD1 cannot be checked, as there is no DNA. The CDR3 length is 17 residues. Germline V lookup: CDR1 SGHAT, CDR2 FQNNGV. CDR3 amino acids: CASSLDISGGVRETQYF.

The chain uses TRBV5-1 and TRBJ2-1. The CDR3 consists of 17 residues. CDR1 is SGHRS, CDR2 YFSETQ, per germline. The CDR3 sequence is CASSWDSATGSYNEQFF.

The rearrangement joins TRBV5-1 to TRBJ2-7; TCRdb's D call of TRBD1 is untestable without DNA. Germline CDR1 reads SGHRS; CDR2 reads YFSETQ. This CDR3 is 17 amino acids long. This CDR3 reads CASSLGVVRGYYYEQCF.

The rearrangement links TRBV2 to TRBJ1-1. The CDR3 extends over 15 amino acids. Germline values: CDR1 SNHLY, CDR2 FYNNEI. CDR3 region: CASREGLQGGTEAFF.

The rearrangement joins TRBV7-7 to TRBJ2-1; TCRdb calls TRBD2, which cannot be checked without DNA. Looked up from germline, CDR1 is SSHAT and CDR2 is FNYEAQ (reference sequence). This CDR3 spans 15 amino acids. The chain's CDR3 is CASSSSGGAADEQFF.

The CDR3 spells CASSLIIPGSNSPLHF. This rearrangement joins TRBV7-2 to TRBJ1-6; with no DNA, the TCRdb D assignment of TRBD1 cannot be verified. This CDR3 region has 16 residues. Germline assignment: CDR1 SGHTA and CDR2 FQGNSA.

The rearrangement links TRBV15 to TRBJ2-7. This CDR3 spans 15 amino acids. The germline V gene encodes CDR1 LNHNV and CDR2 YYDKDF (reference sequence). CDR3 protein: CATSRDLGKNYEQYF. Full variable domain (rest looked up from reference TRBV15 and TRBJ2-7): DAMVIQNPRYQVTQFGKPVTLSCSQTLNHNVMYWYQQKSSQAPKLLFHYYDKDFNNEADTPDNFQSRRPNTSFCFLDIRSPGLGDTAMYLCATSRDLGKNYEQYFGPGTRLTVT.

The chain has TRBV7-3 and TRBJ2-7. The length of the CDR3 is 13 residues. Germline CDR1 reads SGHTA; CDR2 reads FQGTGA. CDR3 sequence reads: CASSLRHSGEQYF.

The V and J genes are TRBV7-2 and TRBJ2-3; TCRdb selects TRBD2, and the lack of DNA leaves this call unchecked. The CDR3 is made up of 14 amino acids. The germline V gene has CDR1 SGHTA and CDR2 FQGNSA. The CDR3 spells CASSLLARVDTRYF.

The chain joins TRBV6-5 to TRBJ2-1; TCRdb selects TRBD1, and the lack of DNA leaves this call unchecked. Germline values: CDR1 MNHEY, CDR2 SVGAGI. CDR3 length equals 14 residues. CDR3 amino acids: CASSYSGTTNEQFF.

The chain combines TRBV7-2 with TRBJ2-1; the D gene TCRdb calls, TRBD2, cannot be checked with no DNA. Germline CDR1 and CDR2: SGHTA and FQGNSA. The CDR3 totals 13 residues. The chain's CDR3 is CASSYGGPREQFF.

The rearrangement joins TRBV6-6 to TRBJ2-3; absent DNA, TCRdb's TRBD2 call cannot be checked. Per germline, CDR1 MNHNY and CDR2 SVGAGI (reference sequence). The CDR3 consists of 14 residues. CDR3 protein: CASQLAGESDTQYF.

This chain joins TRBV10-1 and TRBJ2-1; the TRBD1 assignment by TCRdb is unverifiable without DNA. This CDR3 is built from 12 residues. Germline values: CDR1 WNHNN, CDR2 SYGVQD (reference sequence). The CDR3 sequence: CATAPGIDEQFF.

This sequence joins TRBV7-2 and TRBJ1-6; the D call from TCRdb, TRBD1, cannot be confirmed without DNA. The CDR3 totals 19 residues. Germline V gene sequence: CDR1 SGHTA, CDR2 FQGNSA. Here the CDR3 reads CASSLMFQGFWLGGSPLHF. The full variable domain, rest sourced from reference TRBV7-2 and TRBJ1-6, is GAGVSQSPSNKVTEKGKDVELRCDPISGHTALYWYRQSLGQGLEFLIYFQGNSAPDKSGLPSDRFSAERTGGSVSTLTIQRTQQEDSAVYLCASSLMFQGFWLGGSPLHFGNGTRLTVT.

The V gene is TRBV20-1, the J gene TRBJ2-7. The CDR3 loop spans 14 amino acids. Germline CDR1 is DFQATT and CDR2 is SNEGSKA (reference sequence). The CDR3 sequence: CSARDRGAAYEQYF.

This chain joins TRBV7-9 and TRBJ1-2; the D gene TCRdb calls, TRBD1, cannot be checked with no DNA. This CDR3 has 16 amino acids. Per the germline V gene, CDR1 is SEHNR and CDR2 is FQNEAQ (reference sequence). The CDR3 sequence is CASSPPGGPAGSGYTF. The whole variable domain, remainder taken from reference TRBV7-9 and TRBJ1-2, is DTGVSQNPRHKITKRGQNVTFRCDPISEHNRLYWYRQTLGQGPEFLTYFQNEAQLEKSRLLSDRFSAERPKGSFSTLEIQRTEQGDSAMYLCASSPPGGPAGSGYTFGSGTRLTVV.

The chain is built from TRBV29-1 and TRBJ1-4. The CDR3 runs to 14 residues. The germline V gene has CDR1 SQVTM and CDR2 ANQGSEA. CDR3 sequence: CSALIGGTNEKLFF.

The chain uses TRBV7-9 and TRBJ2-7; the TRBD2 assignment by TCRdb is unverifiable without DNA. This CDR3 spans 16 amino acids. Looked up from germline, CDR1 is SEHNR and CDR2 is FQNEAQ (reference sequence). The CDR3: CASSSDWGGSIDEQYF.